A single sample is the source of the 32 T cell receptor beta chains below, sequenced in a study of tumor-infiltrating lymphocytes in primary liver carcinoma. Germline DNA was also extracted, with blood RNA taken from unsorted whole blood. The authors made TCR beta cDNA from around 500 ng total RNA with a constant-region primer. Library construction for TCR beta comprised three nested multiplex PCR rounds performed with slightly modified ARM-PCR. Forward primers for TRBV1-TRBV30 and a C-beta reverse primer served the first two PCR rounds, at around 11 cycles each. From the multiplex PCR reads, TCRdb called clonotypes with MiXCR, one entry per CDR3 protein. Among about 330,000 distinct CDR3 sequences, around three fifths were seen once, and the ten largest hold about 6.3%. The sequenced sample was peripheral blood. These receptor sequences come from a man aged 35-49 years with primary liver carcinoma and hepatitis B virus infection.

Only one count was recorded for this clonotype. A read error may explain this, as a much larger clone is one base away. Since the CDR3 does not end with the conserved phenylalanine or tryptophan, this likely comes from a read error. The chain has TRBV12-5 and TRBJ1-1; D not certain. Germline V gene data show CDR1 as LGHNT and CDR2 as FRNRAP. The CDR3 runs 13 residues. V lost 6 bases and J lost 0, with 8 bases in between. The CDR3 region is CASGESMNTEAFL. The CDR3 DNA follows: TGTGCTAGTGGAGAGAGCATGAACACTGAAGCTTTCTTA.

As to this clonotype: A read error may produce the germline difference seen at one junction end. CDR3 DNA: TGTGACAGCAGTTACAACAGGGCCGAGACCCAGTACTTC. This codes for CDSSYNRAETQYF. The chain has TRBV6-5 and TRBJ2-5, with TRBD1 as a possible D gene (6 bases). Germline V CDR1 and CDR2: MNHEY, SVGAGI. The length of the CDR3 is 13 residues.

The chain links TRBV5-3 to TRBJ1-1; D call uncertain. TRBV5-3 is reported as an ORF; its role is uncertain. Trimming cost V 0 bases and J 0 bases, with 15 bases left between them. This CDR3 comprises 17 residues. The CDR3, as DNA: TGTGCCAGAAGCTTGGCGTTTAACTGGATGGTGAACACTGAAGCTTTCTTT. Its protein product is CARSLAFNWMVNTEAFF.

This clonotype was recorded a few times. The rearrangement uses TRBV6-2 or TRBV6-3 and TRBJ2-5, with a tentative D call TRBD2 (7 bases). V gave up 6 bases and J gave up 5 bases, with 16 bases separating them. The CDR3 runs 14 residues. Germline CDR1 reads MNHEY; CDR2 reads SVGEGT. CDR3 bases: TGTGCCAGCAGCCCCCGGGGGGCCCCCGAGACCCAGTACTTC. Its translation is CASSPRGAPETQYF.

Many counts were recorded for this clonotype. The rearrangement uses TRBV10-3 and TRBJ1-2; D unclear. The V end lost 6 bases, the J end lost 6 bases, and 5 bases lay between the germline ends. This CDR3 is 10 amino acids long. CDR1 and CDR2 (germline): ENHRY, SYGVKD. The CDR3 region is CAIRTNGYTF. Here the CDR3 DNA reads TGTGCCATCAGAACGAATGGCTACACCTTC.

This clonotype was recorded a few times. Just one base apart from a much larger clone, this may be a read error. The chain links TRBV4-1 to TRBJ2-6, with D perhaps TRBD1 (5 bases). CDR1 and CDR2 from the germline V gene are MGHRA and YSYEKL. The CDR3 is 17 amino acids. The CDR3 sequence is CASSQDLIGSGAKVLTF. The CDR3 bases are TGCGCCAGCAGCCAAGATTTGATTGGCTCTGGGGCCAAGGTCCTGACTTTC.

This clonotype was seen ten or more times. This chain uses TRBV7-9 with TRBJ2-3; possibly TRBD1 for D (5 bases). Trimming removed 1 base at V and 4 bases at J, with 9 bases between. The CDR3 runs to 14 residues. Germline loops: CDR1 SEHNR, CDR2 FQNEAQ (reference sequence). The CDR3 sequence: CASSLDAGSDTQYF. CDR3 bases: TGTGCCAGCAGCTTAGACGCAGGGTCAGATACGCAGTATTTT.

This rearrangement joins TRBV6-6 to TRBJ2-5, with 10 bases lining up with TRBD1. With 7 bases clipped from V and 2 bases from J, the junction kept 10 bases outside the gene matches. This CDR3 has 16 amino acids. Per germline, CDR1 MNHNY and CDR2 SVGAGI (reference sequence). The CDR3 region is CASTRQGAGGQETQYF. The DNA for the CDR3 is TGTGCCAGCACTAGACAGGGGGCAGGGGGTCAAGAGACCCAGTACTTC.

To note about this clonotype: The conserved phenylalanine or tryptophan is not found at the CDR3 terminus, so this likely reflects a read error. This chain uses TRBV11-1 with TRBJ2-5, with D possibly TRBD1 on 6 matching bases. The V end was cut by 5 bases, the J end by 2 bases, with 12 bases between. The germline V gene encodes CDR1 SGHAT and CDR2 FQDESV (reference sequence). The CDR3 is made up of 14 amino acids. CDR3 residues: CASSRRRGQETQYS. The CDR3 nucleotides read TGTGCCAGCAGCCGTCGCAGGGGACAAGAGACCCAGTACTCC.

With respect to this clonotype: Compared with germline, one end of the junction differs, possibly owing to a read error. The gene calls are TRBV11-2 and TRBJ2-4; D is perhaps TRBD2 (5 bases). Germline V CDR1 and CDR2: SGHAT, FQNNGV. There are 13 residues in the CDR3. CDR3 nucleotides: TGTGCCAGCAGCCTAGCCCATGTAAACATTCGGTACTTC. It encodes CASSLAHVNIRYF.

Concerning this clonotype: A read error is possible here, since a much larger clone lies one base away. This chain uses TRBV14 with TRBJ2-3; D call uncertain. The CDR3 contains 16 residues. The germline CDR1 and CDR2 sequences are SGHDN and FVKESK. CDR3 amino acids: CVSSQGIRPSSDTQYF. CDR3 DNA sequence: TGTGTCAGCAGCCAAGGAATTAGGCCCTCATCGGATACGCAGTATTTT.

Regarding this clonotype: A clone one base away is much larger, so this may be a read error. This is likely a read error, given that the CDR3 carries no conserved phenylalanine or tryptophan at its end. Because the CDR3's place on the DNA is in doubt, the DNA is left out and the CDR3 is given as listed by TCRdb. The CDR3 here is CASSSFAIRRIRLAGD. This chain joins TRBV4-3 and TRBJ2-7; the table's D call, TRBD2, has no DNA check behind it. The CDR3 comprises 16 residues, both ends counted. Per the germline V gene, CDR1 is LGHNA and CDR2 is YSLEER.

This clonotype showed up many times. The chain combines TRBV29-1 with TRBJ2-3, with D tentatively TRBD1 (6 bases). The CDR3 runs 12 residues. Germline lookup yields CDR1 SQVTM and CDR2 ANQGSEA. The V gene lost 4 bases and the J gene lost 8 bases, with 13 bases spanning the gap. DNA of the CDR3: TGCAGCGTTGGAGAACAGGGATCTACGCAGTATTTT. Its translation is CSVGEQGSTQYF.

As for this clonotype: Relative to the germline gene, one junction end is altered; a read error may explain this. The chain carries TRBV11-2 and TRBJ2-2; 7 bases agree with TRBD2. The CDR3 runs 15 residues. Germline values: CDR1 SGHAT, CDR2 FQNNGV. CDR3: CASSLDPGGTGELFF. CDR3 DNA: TGTGCTAGCAGCTTAGACCCGGGAGGTACCGGGGAGCTGTTTTTT.

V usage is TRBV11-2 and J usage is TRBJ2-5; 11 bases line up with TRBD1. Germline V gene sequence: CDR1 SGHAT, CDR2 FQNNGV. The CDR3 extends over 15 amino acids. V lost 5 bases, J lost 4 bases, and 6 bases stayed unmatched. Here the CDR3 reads CASSTGTGGGETQYF. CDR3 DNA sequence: TGTGCCAGCAGCACCGGGACAGGGGGTGGAGAGACCCAGTACTTC. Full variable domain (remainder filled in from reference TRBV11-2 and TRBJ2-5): EAGVAQSPRYKIIEKRQSVAFWCNPISGHATLYWYQQILGQGPKLLIQFQNNGVVDDSQLPKDRFSAERLKGVDSTLKIQPAKLEDSAVYLCASSTGTGGGETQYFGPGTRLLVL.

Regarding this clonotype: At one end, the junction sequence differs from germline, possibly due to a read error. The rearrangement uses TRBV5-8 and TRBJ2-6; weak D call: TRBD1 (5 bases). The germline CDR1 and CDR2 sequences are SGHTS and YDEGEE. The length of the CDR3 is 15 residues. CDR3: CASSPRTFGANALTF. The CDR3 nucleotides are TGTGCCAGCAGCCCGAGGACGTTTGGGGCCAACGCCCTGACTTTC.

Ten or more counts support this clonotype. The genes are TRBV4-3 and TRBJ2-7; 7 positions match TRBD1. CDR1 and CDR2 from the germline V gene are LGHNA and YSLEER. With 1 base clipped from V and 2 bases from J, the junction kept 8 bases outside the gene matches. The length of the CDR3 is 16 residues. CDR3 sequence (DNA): TGCGCCAGCAGCCAAGGAATAGGGGGCCATACCTACGAGCAGTACTTC. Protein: CASSQGIGGHTYEQYF.

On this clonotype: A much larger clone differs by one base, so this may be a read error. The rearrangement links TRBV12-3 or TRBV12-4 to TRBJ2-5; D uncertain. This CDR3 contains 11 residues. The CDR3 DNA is TGTGCCAGGAGTTTGGCAGAGACCCAGTACTTC. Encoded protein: CARSLAETQYF.

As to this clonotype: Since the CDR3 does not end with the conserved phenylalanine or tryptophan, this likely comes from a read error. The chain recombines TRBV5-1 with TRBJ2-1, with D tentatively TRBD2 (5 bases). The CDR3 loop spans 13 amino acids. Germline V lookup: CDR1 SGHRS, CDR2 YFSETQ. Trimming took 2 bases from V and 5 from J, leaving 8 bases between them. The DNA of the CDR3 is TGCGCCAGCAGCTTTGGTAGCGACAATGAGCAGTTCCTC. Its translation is CASSFGSDNEQFL.

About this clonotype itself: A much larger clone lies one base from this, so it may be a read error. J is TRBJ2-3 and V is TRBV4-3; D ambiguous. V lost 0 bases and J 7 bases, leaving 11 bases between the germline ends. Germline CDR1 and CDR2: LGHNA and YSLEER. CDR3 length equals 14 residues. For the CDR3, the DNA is TGCGCCAGCAGCCAAGATTCCGGGTTCTATACGCAGTATTTT. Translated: CASSQDSGFYTQYF.

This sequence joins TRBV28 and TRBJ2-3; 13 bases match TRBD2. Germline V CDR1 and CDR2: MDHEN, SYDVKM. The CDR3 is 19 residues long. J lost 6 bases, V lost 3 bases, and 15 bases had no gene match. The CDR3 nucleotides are TGTGCCAGCAGTTTCTTTTCGGGGGGGACTAGCGGGGATCTGGATACGCAGTATTTT. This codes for CASSFFSGGTSGDLDTQYF.

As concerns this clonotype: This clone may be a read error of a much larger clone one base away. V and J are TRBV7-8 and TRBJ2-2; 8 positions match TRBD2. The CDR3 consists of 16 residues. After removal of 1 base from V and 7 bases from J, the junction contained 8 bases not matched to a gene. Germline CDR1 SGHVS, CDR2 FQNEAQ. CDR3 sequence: CASSLEGLVVNGELFF. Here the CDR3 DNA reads TGTGCCAGCAGCTTAGAGGGACTAGTAGTAAACGGGGAGCTGTTTTTT.

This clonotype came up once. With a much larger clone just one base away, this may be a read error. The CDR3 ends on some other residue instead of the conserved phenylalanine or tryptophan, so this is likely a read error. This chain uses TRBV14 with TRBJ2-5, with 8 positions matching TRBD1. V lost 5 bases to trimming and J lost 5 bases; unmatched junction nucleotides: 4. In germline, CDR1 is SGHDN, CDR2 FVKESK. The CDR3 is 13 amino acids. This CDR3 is CASSEYRGETQYL. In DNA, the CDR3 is TGTGCCAGCAGCGAATACAGGGGGGAGACCCAGTACCTC.

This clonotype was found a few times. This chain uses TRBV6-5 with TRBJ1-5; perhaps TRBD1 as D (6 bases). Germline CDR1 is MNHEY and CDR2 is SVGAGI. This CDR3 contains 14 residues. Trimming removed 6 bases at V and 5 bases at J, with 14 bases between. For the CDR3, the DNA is TGTGCCAGCAGCAAAACAGGGAGGCATCAGCCCCAGCATTTT. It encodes CASSKTGRHQPQHF.

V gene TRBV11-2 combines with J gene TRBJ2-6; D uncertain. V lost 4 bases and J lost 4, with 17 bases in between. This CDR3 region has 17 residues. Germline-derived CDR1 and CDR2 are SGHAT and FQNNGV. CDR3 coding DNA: TGTGCCAGCAGCTCGTATATCCCAATCTCCGGGGCCAACGTCCTGACTTTC. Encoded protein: CASSSYIPISGANVLTF.

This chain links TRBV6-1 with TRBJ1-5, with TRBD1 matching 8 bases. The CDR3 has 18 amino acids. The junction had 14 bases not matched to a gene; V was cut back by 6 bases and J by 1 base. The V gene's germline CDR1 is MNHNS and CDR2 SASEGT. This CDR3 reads CASRTSTGGGLSNQPQHF. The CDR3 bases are TGTGCCAGCAGGACTTCCACAGGGGGGGGCTTGAGCAATCAGCCCCAGCATTTT.

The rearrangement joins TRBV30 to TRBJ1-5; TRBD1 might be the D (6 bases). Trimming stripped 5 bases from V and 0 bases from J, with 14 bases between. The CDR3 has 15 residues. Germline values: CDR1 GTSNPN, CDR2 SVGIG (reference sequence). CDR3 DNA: TGTGCCTGGGCCAGGGGCCGTTATAGCAATCAGCCCCAGCATTTT. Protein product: CAWARGRYSNQPQHF.

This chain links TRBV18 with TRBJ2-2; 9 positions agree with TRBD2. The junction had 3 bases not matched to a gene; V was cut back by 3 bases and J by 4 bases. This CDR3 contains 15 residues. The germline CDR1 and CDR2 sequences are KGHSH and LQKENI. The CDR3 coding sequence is TGTGCCAGCTCACCGACTAGCGGATCCACCGGGGAGCTGTTTTTT. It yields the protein CASSPTSGSTGELFF.

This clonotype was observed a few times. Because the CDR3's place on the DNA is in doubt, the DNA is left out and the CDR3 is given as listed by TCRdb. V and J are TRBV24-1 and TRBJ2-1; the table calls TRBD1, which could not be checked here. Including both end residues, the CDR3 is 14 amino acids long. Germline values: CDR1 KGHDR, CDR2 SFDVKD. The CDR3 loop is CATSVPGAGNEQFF.

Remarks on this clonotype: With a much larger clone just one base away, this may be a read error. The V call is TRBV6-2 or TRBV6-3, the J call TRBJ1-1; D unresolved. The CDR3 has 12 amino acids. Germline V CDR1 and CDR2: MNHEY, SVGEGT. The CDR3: CASSILNIEAFF. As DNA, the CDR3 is TGTGCCAGCAGCATACTGAACATTGAAGCTTTCTTT.

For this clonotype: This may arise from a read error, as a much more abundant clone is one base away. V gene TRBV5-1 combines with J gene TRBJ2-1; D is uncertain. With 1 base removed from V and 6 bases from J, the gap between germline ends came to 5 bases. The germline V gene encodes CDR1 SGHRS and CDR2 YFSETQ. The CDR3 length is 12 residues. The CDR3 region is CASSLTLNEQFF. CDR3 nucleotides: TGCGCCAGCAGCTTGACACTCAATGAGCAGTTCTTC.

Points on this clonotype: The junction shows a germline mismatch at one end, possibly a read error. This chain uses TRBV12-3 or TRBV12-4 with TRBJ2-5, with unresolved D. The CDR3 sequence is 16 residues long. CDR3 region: CASTLVPAHGSVTQYF. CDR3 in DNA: TGCGCCAGCACCCTAGTCCCAGCACATGGGTCAGTGACCCAGTACTTC.